Listed here are 5 T cell receptor beta chains from one sample, sequenced in a study of molecular identifiers for immune sequencing clone quantification. MiXCR was run by TCRdb on the PCR reads, yielding one entry per CDR3 protein. The table lists under 600,000 distinct CDR3 sequences, around 25% of them singletons. Sequenced: naive CD8+ T cells from blood, with Jurkat cell RNA spiked in. Noted subset: FACS-sorted CD8+CD4-CCR7+CD45RA+ naive T cells. Source of these receptors: a human donor in good health. Some libraries in this study had Jurkat cell RNA spiked in.

The rearrangement links TRBV6-2 or TRBV6-3 to TRBJ2-7, with TRBD1 matching 9 bases. V shed 10 bases and J 5 bases; nucleotides not matched to a gene: 6. The germline gives CDR1 MNHEY, CDR2 SVGEGT. This CDR3 has 12 residues. The CDR3 DNA reads TGTGCCACCGTCGACAGGGGGAACGAGCAGTACTTC. Amino acids: CATVDRGNEQYF.

The chain employs TRBV30 and TRBJ1-1; possibly TRBD1 for D (5 bases). The V gene lost 3 bases and the J gene lost 0 bases, with 14 bases spanning the gap. Germline loops: CDR1 GTSNPN, CDR2 SVGIG (reference sequence). The CDR3 runs to 15 residues. This CDR3 is CAWRAAGTMNTEAFF. The CDR3 region has the DNA TGTGCCTGGAGGGCGGCAGGGACTATGAACACTGAAGCTTTCTTT.

This chain connects TRBV9 to TRBJ1-4; no reliable D call. The length of the CDR3 is 14 residues. V shed 4 bases and J shed 10 bases, with 17 bases lying between them. CDR1 and CDR2 (germline): SGDLS, YYNGEE. CDR3 coding DNA: TGTGCCAGCAGCTCCTTCTCAGCCGCGGGAAAACTGTTTTTT. This encodes CASSSFSAAGKLFF. The full variable domain, its missing parts supplied by reference TRBV9 and TRBJ1-4, is DSGVTQTPKHLITATGQRVTLRCSPRSGDLSVYWYQQSLDQGLQFLIQYYNGEERAKGNILERFSAQQFPDLHSELNLSSLELGDSALYFCASSSFSAAGKLFFGSGTQLSVL.

The chain joins TRBV11-2 to TRBJ1-4; no reliable D call. Germline V gives CDR1 SGHAT, CDR2 FQNNGV. Trimming shortened V by 0 bases and J by 7 bases, and 9 bases separated the two germline ends. The CDR3 has 14 amino acids. DNA of the CDR3: TGTGCCAGCAGCTTAGAGGTTACGAGTGAAAAACTGTTTTTT. Protein sequence: CASSLEVTSEKLFF.

The chain links TRBV19 to TRBJ2-1; D is unclear. This CDR3 has 16 amino acids. CDR1 and CDR2 (germline): LNHDA, SQIVND (reference sequence). The V gene lost 1 base and the J gene lost 0 bases, with 10 bases spanning the gap. CDR3 DNA sequence: TGTGCCAGTAGTATAGGAGGTGTGAGCTCCTACAATGAGCAGTTCTTC. This codes for CASSIGGVSSYNEQFF.